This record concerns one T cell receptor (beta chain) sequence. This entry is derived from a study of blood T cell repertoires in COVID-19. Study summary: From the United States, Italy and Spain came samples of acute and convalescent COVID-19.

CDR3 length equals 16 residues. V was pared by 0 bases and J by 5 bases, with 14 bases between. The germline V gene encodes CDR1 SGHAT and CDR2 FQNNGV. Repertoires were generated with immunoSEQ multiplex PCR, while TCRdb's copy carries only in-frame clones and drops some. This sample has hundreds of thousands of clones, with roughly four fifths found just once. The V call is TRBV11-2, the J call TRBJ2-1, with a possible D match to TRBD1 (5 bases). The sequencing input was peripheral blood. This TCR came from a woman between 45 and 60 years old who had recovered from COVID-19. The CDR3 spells CASSLDSSGANNEQFF. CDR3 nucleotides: TGTGCCAGCAGCTTAGATTCGAGTGGGGCAAACAATGAGCAGTTCTTC.